This TCR beta chain emerged from a study of cytomegalovirus exposure and HLA in healthy donors. There are a few counts of this clone. PCR involved 60 Vbeta and 13 Jbeta primers. Generated by immunoSEQ multiplex PCR, the TCRdb table keeps only in-frame clones and is missing some. Of around 130,000 clones listed, roughly three quarters are singletons. CDR1 is MGHRA and CDR2 is YSYEKL in the germline V gene. The CDR3 sequence is 16 residues long. The V end lost 1 base, the J end lost 4 bases, and 16 bases lay between the germline ends. The TCR was taken from a woman aged 55-70 years in good health and CMV-seronegative. The chain joins TRBV4-1 to TRBJ2-5, with a tentative D call TRBD1 (5 bases). Sequenced: PBMCs. The CDR3 region has the DNA TGCGCCAGCAGCCAAGTCCCCGACAGCCCTCCAGAGACCCAGTACTTC. Translation gives CASSQVPDSPPETQYF.